These T cell receptor beta chains were read from a single sample in a study of T cell repertoires in cytomegalovirus infection. TCRdb called the reads again in MiXCR, with one record for every CDR3 protein. The repertoire includes 85,000 to 120,000 distinct CDR3 sequences, 15% to 20% of them detected once, and about 8.8% sits in the top ten. Material for sequencing was PBMCs. These receptors originate from a human donor in good health (CMV status not recorded). Some clones in this sample may be carry-over from other donors' samples. Each CDR3 is given with its conserved first and last residue.

V gene,CDR3 protein
TRBV7-2,CASSPRGTQYF
TRBV12-3/TRBV12-4,CASSLSGWGQPQHF
TRBV7-3,CASSLGTVQNTEAFF
TRBV19,CASSSERFTDTQYF
TRBV7-2,CASSQWKSYEQYF
TRBV5-1,CASSLGTGPRMEAYNEQFF
TRBV4-1,CASSQDGAGVLPGPPNEQFF
TRBV20-1,CSASGSSGETQYF
TRBV20-1,CSARIGDNYGYTF
TRBV24-1,CATSAGGYTDTQYF
TRBV7-2,CASSSRTRTSTSSYNSPLHF
TRBV6-5,CASSYNQGRVETQYF
TRBV7-2,CASSTLGGEAFF
TRBV7-2,CASRISLAEIYNEQFF
TRBV7-3,CASSSRGLGVTEAFF
TRBV29-1,CSVEGDRTSGRNYEQYF
TRBV7-2,CASSLDRSGNSPLHF
TRBV6-5,CASSKWDPYEQYF
TRBV2,CASGGDRYGYTF
TRBV2,CAQRQGYRAEAFF
TRBV7-2,CASSSLTIGAQYF
TRBV19,CASRRRGPGELFF
TRBV7-6,CASSPVVSGANVLTF
TRBV12-3/TRBV12-4,CASSSGQGANTEAFF
TRBV10-3,CAISEKFRWDSDNEQFF
TRBV2,CASSQEAAVETQYF
TRBV6-4,CASSDEARDTQYF
TRBV7-9,CASSPPLGANVLTF
TRBV7-2,CASSLEGGLNTEAFF
TRBV27,CASTHIGGWARGEKLFF
TRBV5-6,CASSFRGGGSTEAFF
TRBV7-2,CASSLYSHEQYF
TRBV30,CAWSEEDRGPSGNTIYF
TRBV7-2,CASSPTAYSPLHF
TRBV28,CASSLFLAEAFF
TRBV2,CASSREVQNTEAFF
TRBV29-1,CSASHGNTEAFF
TRBV7-2,CASSRKAGDGYTF
TRBV11-2,CASSPLAVSTDTQYF
TRBV2,CASSVRDRELYSNQPQHF
TRBV7-8,CASSDSGSTDTQYF
TRBV29-1,CSVDMGQAYGYTF
TRBV28,CASGGSPHATNEKLFF
TRBV20-1,CSAGLVRETQYF
TRBV5-6,CASSLGSGPQHF
TRBV19,CASSTTGTVFGGELFF
TRBV24-1,CATSDLGTGYTDTQYF
TRBV27,CASSLSPLNIQYF
TRBV5-1,CASSLGTTRDEQFF
TRBV12-3/TRBV12-4,CASSDRDAGNTIYF
TRBV7-9,CASSKDSYNSPLHF
TRBV6-2/TRBV6-3,CASSQGTKAFF
TRBV4-1,CASSQARTSGGETQYF
TRBV11-2,CASSLGADTQYF
TRBV28,CASSLRDRAPYEQYF
TRBV7-2,CASSLDPRNTEAFF
TRBV6-9,CASGGCGYTF
TRBV29-1,CSVPSFTDTQYF
TRBV7-2,CASRLAPDPPTQYF
TRBV24-1,CATSDSPPYQETQYF